The clone carrying this T cell receptor beta chain occurred a few times. The data were obtained in a study of blood T cell repertoires in COVID-19. Study at large: Acute-phase and convalescent COVID-19 samples originated in the United States, Italy and Spain.

Germline lookup yields CDR1 SGHVS and CDR2 FQNEAQ. This CDR3 spans 16 amino acids. The V gene end was trimmed by 4 bases and the J gene end by 3 bases; junction bases not matched to a gene: 8. The table came from immunoSEQ multiplex PCR; TCRdb's copy has only in-frame clones and leaves some out. The data hold about 86,000 clones, with just under 85% observed a single time. The chain uses TRBV7-8 and TRBJ2-1; 8 bases agree with TRBD2. Sequencing was done on a sample of peripheral blood. The sequence was collected from a man aged 45-60 years with acute or convalescent COVID-19. CDR3 coding DNA: TGTGCCAGCAGCTCCCAAACTAGCGGACTCTACAATGAGCAGTTCTTC. Translating gives CASSSQTSGLYNEQFF.